This TCR beta chain appears in the sequencing data of a study of T-cell reconstitution after alpha-beta-depleted transplantation in children (dated by TCRdb to about 2016). Turning to the overall study: The study quantitatively tracked T-cell immune reconstitution after TCRalphabeta/CD19-depleted allogeneic hematopoietic cell transplantation in children using TCR repertoire profiling.

Taken from the germline V gene (reference sequence), the CDR1 and CDR2 loops are DFQATT and SNEGSKA. Including the terminal cysteine and phenylalanine, the CDR3 comprises 14 residues. Just CDR3 DNA is preserved here, 42 bases in frame from base 1. The V and J ends are trimmed by 3 bases and 10 bases, leaving 16 bases between them. The library was obtained by PCR. Sequencing was carried out with an Illumina HiSeq 2500. TCR libraries were prepared with molecular barcoding, using unique molecular identifiers to normalize TCRbeta repertoire quantification. TCRdb redid the processing of the public reads, applying fastp at Q25 and MiXCR, and retained in-frame beta chains. Every CDR3 protein is listed once, alongside the most common genes and DNA of its rows. Within this sample are about 350,000 distinct CDR3 sequences, with roughly 13% of them counted one time only. Around 4.5% of the sample is taken by the ten largest.

Remarks on this clonotype: What this receptor recognizes is not known. No base-level quality is on record; no much larger clone is a single base apart.

This sequence originates from a human donor who donated a stem cell graft to a child with Fanconi anemia. Recombination connected TRBV20-1 to TRBJ1-6; no confident D gene assignment can be made. The specimen comprised PBMCs, sampled from the stem cell graft. The nucleotide sequence reads TGCAGTGCTAGGGCCGGGTCCCGGGAGTCACCCCTCCACTTT. Translation gives CSARAGSRESPLHF.